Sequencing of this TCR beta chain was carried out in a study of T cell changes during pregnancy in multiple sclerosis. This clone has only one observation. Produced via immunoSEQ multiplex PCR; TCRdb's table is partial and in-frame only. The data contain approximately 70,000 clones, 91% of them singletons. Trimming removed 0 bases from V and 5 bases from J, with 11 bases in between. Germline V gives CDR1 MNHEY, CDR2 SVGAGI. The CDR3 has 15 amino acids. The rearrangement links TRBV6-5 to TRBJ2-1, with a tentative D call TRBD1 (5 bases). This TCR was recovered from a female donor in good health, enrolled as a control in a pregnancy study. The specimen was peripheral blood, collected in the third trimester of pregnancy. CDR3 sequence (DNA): TGTGCCAGCAGTTACTCAACAGGATCAAACAATGAGCAGTTCTTC. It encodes CASSYSTGSNNEQFF.